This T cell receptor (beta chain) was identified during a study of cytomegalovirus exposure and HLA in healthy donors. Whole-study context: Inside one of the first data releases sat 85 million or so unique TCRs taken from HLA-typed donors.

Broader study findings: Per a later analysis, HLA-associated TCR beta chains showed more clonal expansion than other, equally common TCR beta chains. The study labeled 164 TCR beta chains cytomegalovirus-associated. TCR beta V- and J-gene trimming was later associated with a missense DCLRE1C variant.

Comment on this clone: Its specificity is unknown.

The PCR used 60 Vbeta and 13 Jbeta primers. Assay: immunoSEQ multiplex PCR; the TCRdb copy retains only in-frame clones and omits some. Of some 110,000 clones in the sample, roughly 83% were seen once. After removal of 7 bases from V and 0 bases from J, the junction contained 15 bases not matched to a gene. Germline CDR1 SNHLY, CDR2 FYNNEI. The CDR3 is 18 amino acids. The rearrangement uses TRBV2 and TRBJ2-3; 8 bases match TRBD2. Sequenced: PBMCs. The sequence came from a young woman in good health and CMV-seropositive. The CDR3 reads CASKGGTRRTTSTDTQYF. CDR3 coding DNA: TGTGCCAGCAAAGGCGGGACTAGACGGACGACTAGCACAGATACGCAGTATTTT.